This TCR beta chain originates from a study of T cell responses to AZD1222 COVID-19 vaccine. The germline V gene has CDR1 SQVTM and CDR2 ANQGSEA. V was shortened by 2 bases and J by 3 bases, with 14 bases between the two germline ends. The length of the CDR3 is 14 residues. The protocol was immunoSEQ multiplex PCR, while the TCRdb copy is restricted to in-frame clones and leaves out a portion. The sample holds about 120,000 clones, just over 90% seen once. The chain carries TRBV29-1 and TRBJ2-7; D unclear. The sequenced sample was peripheral blood, obtained 28 days after the second AZD1222 dose. This sequence was found in an adult who received the AZD1222 COVID-19 vaccine. The CDR3: CSVELAEHSYEQYF. Here the CDR3 DNA reads TGCAGCGTTGAACTGGCGGAACATAGCTACGAGCAGTACTTC.